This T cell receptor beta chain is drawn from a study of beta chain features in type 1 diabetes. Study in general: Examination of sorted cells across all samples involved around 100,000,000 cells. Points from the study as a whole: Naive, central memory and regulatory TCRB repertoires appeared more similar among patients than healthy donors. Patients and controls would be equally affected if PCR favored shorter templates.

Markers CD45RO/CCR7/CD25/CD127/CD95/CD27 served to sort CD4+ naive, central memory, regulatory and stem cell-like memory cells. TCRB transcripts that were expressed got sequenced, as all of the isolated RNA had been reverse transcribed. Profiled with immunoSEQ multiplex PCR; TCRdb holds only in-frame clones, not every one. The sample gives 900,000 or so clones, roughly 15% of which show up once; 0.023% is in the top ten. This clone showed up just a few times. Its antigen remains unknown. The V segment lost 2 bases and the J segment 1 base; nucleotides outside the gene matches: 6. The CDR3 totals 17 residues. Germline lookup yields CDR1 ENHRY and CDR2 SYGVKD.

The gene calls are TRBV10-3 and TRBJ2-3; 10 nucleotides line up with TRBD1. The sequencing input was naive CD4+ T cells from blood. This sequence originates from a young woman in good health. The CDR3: CAISERQGARGTDTQYF. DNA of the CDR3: TGTGCCATCAGTGAGAGACAGGGGGCGCGGGGCACAGATACGCAGTATTTT.